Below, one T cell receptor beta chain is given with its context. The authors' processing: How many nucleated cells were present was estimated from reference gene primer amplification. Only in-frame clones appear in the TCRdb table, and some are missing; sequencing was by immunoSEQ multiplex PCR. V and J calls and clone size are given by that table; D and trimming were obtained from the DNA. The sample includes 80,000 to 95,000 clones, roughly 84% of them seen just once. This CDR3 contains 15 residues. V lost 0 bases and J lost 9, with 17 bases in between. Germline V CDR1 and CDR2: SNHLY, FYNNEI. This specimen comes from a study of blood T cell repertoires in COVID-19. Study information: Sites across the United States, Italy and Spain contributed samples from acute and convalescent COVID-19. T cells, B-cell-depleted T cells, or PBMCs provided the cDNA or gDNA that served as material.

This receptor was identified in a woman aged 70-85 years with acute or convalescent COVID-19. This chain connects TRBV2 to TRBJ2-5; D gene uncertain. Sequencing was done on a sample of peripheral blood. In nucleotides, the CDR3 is TGTGCCAGCAGTGAAGCGCTCTTGTCAAGCACTCCCCAGTACTTC. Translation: CASSEALLSSTPQYF.